This entry is about one T cell receptor beta chain. The source of the sample is a study of regulatory T cells in long-lasting Graves disease. Time point here: persistent/refractory GD, antithyroid drugs over 5 years with positive TRAb. RNA isolated from PBMCs was used to make the TCR library. Relying on iRepertoire HTBI primers and Arm-PCR of CDR3 regions, the team built TCR beta libraries. MiXCR, applied by TCRdb to the multiplex PCR reads, yields one record per CDR3 protein. The table lists about 470,000 distinct CDR3 sequences, about 20% of them singletons. Germline V gene sequence: CDR1 SEHNR, CDR2 FQNEAQ (reference sequence). V was pared by 8 bases and J by 3 bases, with 9 bases of the junction left unmatched. The CDR3 sequence is 15 residues long.

The sequence was collected from a female donor with Graves disease. The source was peripheral blood mononuclear cells (PBMCs), collected when the disease was refractory, from a patient treated with antithyroid drugs. This sequence joins TRBV7-9 and TRBJ2-2; 7 bases line up with TRBD2. CDR3 in DNA: TGTGCCAGCTCCCCCGGGACTAAGGACACCGGGGAGCTGTTTTTT. This sequence encodes CASSPGTKDTGELFF. Full variable domain (rest looked up from reference TRBV7-9 and TRBJ2-2): DTGVSQNPRHKITKRGQNVTFRCDPISEHNRLYWYRQTLGQGPEFLTYFQNEAQLEKSRLLSDRFSAERPKGSFSTLEIQRTEQGDSAMYLCASSPGTKDTGELFFGEGSRLTVL.